These T cell receptor beta chains were read from a single sample in a study of blood T cell repertoires in COVID-19. This table comes from immunoSEQ multiplex PCR, and its TCRdb copy is limited to in-frame clones, with some not included. The data contain 350,000 to 500,000 clones, 80% to 90% of them singletons. Sample: peripheral blood. These TCRs come from a man younger than 30 with COVID-19, enrolled during active disease. CDR3s include the opening cysteine and the closing phenylalanine or tryptophan. A D gene is named only where the DNA matches it firmly. Size tells how often a clone was seen (once, few, many) or the class of an expanded clone, and some rows leave it out.

>NA|NA|TRBJ2-5|TRBV11-3
TGTGCCAGCAGCTTACGCGTCGAGGAGACCCAGTACTTC
CASSLRVEETQYF
>NA|NA|TRBJ2-5|TRBV5-1
TGCGCCAGCAGCTTTGGGGGAGGAGAGACCCAGTACTTC
CASSFGGGETQYF
>TRBD1|NA|TRBJ2-7|TRBV4-1
TGCGCCAGCAGCCAAGCGGACAGGGTCTCCTACGAGCAGTACTTC
CASSQADRVSYEQYF
>TRBD1|NA|TRBJ2-3|TRBV12-5
TGTGCTAGTGGTTTGGAACAGGGGGCGCAGTATTTT
CASGLEQGAQYF
>NA|NA|TRBJ2-7|TRBV30
TGTGCCTGGAGTGTACTTTACGAGCAGTACTTC
CAWSVLYEQYF
>TRBD2|once|TRBJ2-1|TRBV5-6
TGTGCCAGCAGAAAAGGACTAGCGGTGAAAAAAAATGAGCAGTTCTTC
CASRKGLAVKKNEQFF
>NA|NA|TRBJ2-1|TRBV7-9
TGTGCCAGCAGCTTAAGTGTGGCGGCCGATGAGCAGTTCTTC
CASSLSVAADEQFF
>TRBD1|NA|TRBJ1-6|TRBV6-5
TGTGCCAGCATCGGAGGGGGCACTCTCCACTTT
CASIGGGTLHF
>TRBD2|NA|TRBJ2-1|TRBV19
TGTGCCAGTAGTCGCAGCGGGAGATCCTACAATGAGCAGTTCTTC
CASSRSGRSYNEQFF
>TRBD2|NA|TRBJ2-3|TRBV10-3
TGTGCCACCGGACCGGGAGGAGCTAGCACAGATACGCAGTATTTT
CATGPGGASTDTQYF
>TRBD1|NA|TRBJ2-6|TRBV5-1
TGCGCCAGCAGACAGGGGTCCCTGTCTGGGGCCAACGTCCTGACTTTC
CASRQGSLSGANVLTF
>NA|NA|TRBJ1-2|TRBV19
TGTGCCAGTCGGGAAAGGGCCTCGATCTATGGCTACACCTTC
CASRERASIYGYTF
>NA|NA|TRBJ1-2|TRBV6-5
TGTGCCAGCAGTTATCGGGGAGAAGCCTATGGCTACACCTTC
CASSYRGEAYGYTF
>TRBD1|NA|TRBJ2-7|TRBV6-2/TRBV6-3
TGTGCCAGCAGCGGAATTACCGGGACAGTCCTCTACGAGCAGTACTTC
CASSGITGTVLYEQYF
>TRBD2|NA|TRBJ2-7|TRBV6-1
TGTGCCAGCAGTGAAGGAGCTAGCGGGAGCTACGAGCAGTACTTC
CASSEGASGSYEQYF
>NA|NA|TRBJ1-5|TRBV28
TGTGCCAGCCGTGTTCCTCAGGGACACTATAGCAATCAGCCCCAGCATTTT
CASRVPQGHYSNQPQHF
>TRBD2|NA|TRBJ2-5|TRBV7-9
TGTGCCAGCAGCCCGGGGACTAGTATGGAGACCCAGTACTTC
CASSPGTSMETQYF
>TRBD2|NA|TRBJ2-3|TRBV7-8
TGTGCCAGCAGCTTAGGGGGACTAGCAGATACGCAGTATTTT
CASSLGGLADTQYF
>TRBD2|NA|TRBJ2-2|TRBV5-5
TGTGCCAGCAGCAACCTAGCGGGAGTTGCCGGGGAGCTGTTTTTT
CASSNLAGVAGELFF
>TRBD1|NA|TRBJ1-6|TRBV10-3
TGTGCCATCAGTGACCGCGATCGACAGGGAATGGATTCACCCCTCCACTTT
CAISDRDRQGMDSPLHF
>TRBD1|NA|TRBJ1-2|TRBV11-2
TGTGCCAGCAGCTTAGTTATCGGCAGGGGGGAGGGCTACACCTTC
CASSLVIGRGEGYTF
>NA|NA|TRBJ1-5|TRBV28
TGTGCCAGCACCACAGGGAAGAATCAGCCCCAGCATTTT
CASTTGKNQPQHF
>NA|NA|TRBJ1-1|TRBV29-1
TGCAGCGTTGGCGGAGACTTGAACACTGAAGCTTTCTTT
CSVGGDLNTEAFF
>NA|once|TRBJ2-7|TRBV6-5
TGTGCCAGCAGGCCACAGGGAGGGAGCAACCACGAGCAGTACTTC
CASRPQGGSNHEQYF
>NA|few|TRBJ1-5|TRBV7-9
TGTGCCAGCGGATCCGGGACAAATTTTCAGCCCCAGCATTTT
CASGSGTNFQPQHF
>TRBD1|few|TRBJ2-2|TRBV5-1
TGCGCCAGCTGCTTACAGGGGGCGAACACCGGGGAGCTGTTTTTT
CASCLQGANTGELFF
>TRBD1|NA|TRBJ2-1|TRBV6-5
TGTGCCAGCAATTCACGGGACAGGGGTATTAATGAGCAGTTCTTC
CASNSRDRGINEQFF